The clone carrying this TCR beta chain was observed many times. The antigen is not known. The CDR3 loop spans 15 amino acids. V was shortened by 3 bases and J by 7 bases, with 20 bases between the two germline ends. Germline values: CDR1 SGDLS, CDR2 YYNGEE. The sample originates from a study of response to subunit inactivated influenza vaccine. General observations from the study: T cells newly recruited by each seasonal influenza vaccination are few, the authors suggested.

TCRdb re-called the RT-PCR reads with MiXCR, one entry per CDR3 protein. The repertoire holds about 500,000 distinct CDR3 sequences, with 16% as singletons. This clonotype was sampled from a man aged 50 to 69 who received an inactivated influenza vaccine. Sequencing used CD4+ T cells sorted from PBMCs, obtained less than 25 months after vaccination. The chain couples TRBV9 to TRBJ2-7; no clear D gene. CDR3 sequence reads: CASSAKSDALGEQYF. CDR3 sequence (DNA): TGTGCCAGCAGCGCAAAATCGGACGCCCTGGGAGAGCAGTACTTC.